This is a list of T cell receptor beta chains from one sample in a study of blood T cell repertoires in COVID-19. The table came from immunoSEQ multiplex PCR; TCRdb's copy has only in-frame clones and leaves some out. The repertoire consists of some 210,000 clones, with 80% to 90% occurring once and the leading ten covering roughly 5.3%. Specimen: peripheral blood. These receptors all come from a woman in her 70s with active or convalescent COVID-19. CDR3s include the opening cysteine and the closing phenylalanine or tryptophan. Fields, in order: CDR3 protein, CDR3 DNA, J gene, clone size, V gene, D gene. A D gene is named only where the DNA matches it firmly. Size is omitted from some rows. Given values are once, few, many or a class for expanded clones.

CDR3aa: CASSLRGAGGSDTQYF; CDR3nt: TGCGCCAGCAGCTTGAGGGGTGCAGGGGGCTCAGATACGCAGTATTTT; j_gene: TRBJ2-3; abundance: once; v_gene: TRBV5-1; d_gene: TRBD1
CDR3aa: CASSLGGTSHNEQFF; CDR3nt: TGTGCCAGCAGCTTAGGAGGGACAAGTCACAATGAGCAGTTCTTC; j_gene: TRBJ2-1; abundance: .; v_gene: TRBV7-2; d_gene: .
CDR3aa: CASGASGRDEQYF; CDR3nt: TGTGCCAGCGGAGCTAGCGGGAGGGACGAGCAGTACTTC; j_gene: TRBJ2-7; abundance: .; v_gene: TRBV6-5; d_gene: TRBD2
CDR3aa: CASSRGGGSYEQYF; CDR3nt: TGTGCCAGCAGTAGGGGGGGTGGATCCTACGAGCAGTACTTC; j_gene: TRBJ2-7; abundance: .; v_gene: TRBV6-5; d_gene: .
CDR3aa: CASSLEGLRGRQFF; CDR3nt: TGTGCCAGCAGTTTAGAGGGACTGAGGGGACGGCAGTTCTTC; j_gene: TRBJ2-1; abundance: .; v_gene: TRBV27; d_gene: .
CDR3aa: CASSVAPRGTGGITDTQYF; CDR3nt: TGTGCCAGCAGCGTAGCCCCCCGGGGAACAGGGGGAATCACAGATACGCAGTATTTT; j_gene: TRBJ2-3; abundance: .; v_gene: TRBV9; d_gene: TRBD1
CDR3aa: CASTNSGNTIYF; CDR3nt: TGTGCCAGCACCAACTCTGGAAACACCATATATTTT; j_gene: TRBJ1-3; abundance: .; v_gene: TRBV6-5; d_gene: .
CDR3aa: CASSPIGGSPDTQYF; CDR3nt: TGTGCCAGCTCACCTATAGGGGGATCCCCAGATACGCAGTATTTT; j_gene: TRBJ2-3; abundance: once; v_gene: TRBV18; d_gene: .
CDR3aa: CASSLAETTNEQFF; CDR3nt: TGTGCCAGCAGCTTAGCGGAGACTACCAATGAGCAGTTCTTC; j_gene: TRBJ2-1; abundance: .; v_gene: TRBV7-8; d_gene: .
CDR3aa: CASSLRDRGSSPQHF; CDR3nt: TGTGCCAGCAGCCTGCGGGACAGGGGTTCGTCGCCCCAGCATTTT; j_gene: TRBJ1-5; abundance: .; v_gene: TRBV5-6; d_gene: TRBD1
CDR3aa: CASSLAGQGTENTIYF; CDR3nt: TGTGCCAGCAGCTTAGCCGGACAGGGGACAGAAAACACCATATATTTT; j_gene: TRBJ1-3; abundance: .; v_gene: TRBV7-8; d_gene: TRBD1
CDR3aa: CASSSGTGGYEQYF; CDR3nt: TGTGCCAGCAGCTCCGGGACAGGGGGCTACGAGCAGTACTTC; j_gene: TRBJ2-7; abundance: .; v_gene: TRBV12-1; d_gene: .
CDR3aa: CASSPRQFGNTIYF; CDR3nt: TGTGCCAGCTCACCGAGGCAGTTTGGAAACACCATATATTTT; j_gene: TRBJ1-3; abundance: .; v_gene: TRBV18; d_gene: .
CDR3aa: CASGLEITGSYGYTF; CDR3nt: TGTGCTAGTGGTTTGGAAATCACAGGGAGCTATGGCTACACCTTC; j_gene: TRBJ1-2; abundance: .; v_gene: TRBV12-5; d_gene: .
CDR3aa: CASSIRSGMSTDTQYF; CDR3nt: TGTGCCAGTAGTATAAGGTCGGGGATGTCCACAGATACGCAGTATTTT; j_gene: TRBJ2-3; abundance: .; v_gene: TRBV19; d_gene: .
CDR3aa: CASSPARVAEAFF; CDR3nt: TGTGCCAGCAGTCCCGCCAGGGTCGCTGAAGCTTTCTTT; j_gene: TRBJ1-1; abundance: .; v_gene: TRBV12-3/TRBV12-4; d_gene: .
CDR3aa: CASSIDSIAVPSYNEQFF; CDR3nt: TGTGCCAGTAGTATAGATTCCATAGCGGTACCCTCCTACAATGAGCAGTTCTTC; j_gene: TRBJ2-1; abundance: .; v_gene: TRBV19; d_gene: .
CDR3aa: CASSLSVVGYTF; CDR3nt: TGTGCCAGCAGTTTATCTGTTGTAGGCTACACCTTC; j_gene: TRBJ1-2; abundance: .; v_gene: TRBV28; d_gene: .
CDR3aa: CASSVNEGATEAFF; CDR3nt: TGTGCCAGCAGCGTAAACGAGGGGGCGACTGAAGCTTTCTTT; j_gene: TRBJ1-1; abundance: few; v_gene: TRBV9; d_gene: TRBD1
CDR3aa: CASTKRGGLGGYTF; CDR3nt: TGTGCCAGTACCAAGAGAGGGGGATTAGGAGGCTACACCTTC; j_gene: TRBJ1-2; abundance: few; v_gene: TRBV19; d_gene: .
CDR3aa: CASSVERGETRGRTGELFF; CDR3nt: TGTGCCAGCAGCGTAGAGCGGGGGGAAACCAGGGGGCGCACCGGGGAGCTGTTTTTT; j_gene: TRBJ2-2; abundance: few; v_gene: TRBV9; d_gene: .
CDR3aa: CASKDNTDTQYF; CDR3nt: TGTGCCAGCAAGGACAATACAGATACGCAGTATTTT; j_gene: TRBJ2-3; abundance: .; v_gene: TRBV2; d_gene: .
CDR3aa: CASSQVRGAEGYTF; CDR3nt: TGTGCCAGCAGCCAAGTGCGGGGCGCGGAAGGCTACACCTTC; j_gene: TRBJ1-2; abundance: .; v_gene: TRBV3-1/TRBV3-2; d_gene: .
CDR3aa: CASKAGVTGELFF; CDR3nt: TGTGCCAGCAAAGCGGGAGTGACCGGGGAGCTGTTTTTT; j_gene: TRBJ2-2; abundance: .; v_gene: TRBV25-1; d_gene: TRBD2
CDR3aa: CASSGTGDLYNEQFF; CDR3nt: TGTGCCAGCAGTGGGACAGGGGACCTATACAATGAGCAGTTCTTC; j_gene: TRBJ2-1; abundance: .; v_gene: TRBV6-2/TRBV6-3; d_gene: TRBD1
CDR3aa: CATSDWAVNYGYTF; CDR3nt: TGTGCCACCAGTGACTGGGCAGTAAACTATGGCTACACCTTC; j_gene: TRBJ1-2; abundance: few; v_gene: TRBV24-1; d_gene: .
CDR3aa: CASSLDRGNEQFF; CDR3nt: TGTGCCAGCAGCTTGGACAGGGGTAATGAGCAGTTCTTC; j_gene: TRBJ2-1; abundance: .; v_gene: TRBV5-6; d_gene: TRBD1
CDR3aa: CAKLAGAYEQYF; CDR3nt: TGTGCCAAACTAGCGGGAGCCTACGAGCAGTACTTC; j_gene: TRBJ2-7; abundance: .; v_gene: TRBV24-1; d_gene: TRBD2
CDR3aa: CASSRTGTGELFF; CDR3nt: TGTGCCAGCAGCCGGACAGGGACCGGGGAGCTGTTTTTT; j_gene: TRBJ2-2; abundance: few; v_gene: TRBV7-3; d_gene: TRBD1
CDR3aa: CASSSRGPTGNTIYF; CDR3nt: TGCGCCAGCAGCTCCAGAGGTCCCACTGGAAACACCATATATTTT; j_gene: TRBJ1-3; abundance: .; v_gene: TRBV5-1; d_gene: .
CDR3aa: CASSRGGTYSNQPQHF; CDR3nt: TGTGCCAGCAGCCGGGGGGGGACCTATAGTAATCAGCCCCAGCATTTT; j_gene: TRBJ1-5; abundance: .; v_gene: TRBV13; d_gene: .
CDR3aa: CASSPTSGVPKNIQYF; CDR3nt: TGTGCCAGCTCACCGACGTCCGGGGTACCCAAAAACATTCAGTACTTC; j_gene: TRBJ2-4; abundance: .; v_gene: TRBV18; d_gene: .
CDR3aa: CASSLARVTGELFF; CDR3nt: TGCGCCAGCAGCTTGGCCCGAGTTACCGGGGAGCTGTTTTTT; j_gene: TRBJ2-2; abundance: .; v_gene: TRBV5-1; d_gene: .
CDR3aa: CASSLATGRAETQYF; CDR3nt: TGTGCCAGCAGCTTAGCCACAGGGAGAGCAGAGACCCAGTACTTC; j_gene: TRBJ2-5; abundance: .; v_gene: TRBV7-9; d_gene: .
CDR3aa: CASSESSGGSYEQYF; CDR3nt: TGTGCCAGCAGTGAGTCCAGCGGGGGTTCCTACGAGCAGTACTTC; j_gene: TRBJ2-7; abundance: .; v_gene: TRBV6-1; d_gene: TRBD2
CDR3aa: CASSQQVFF; CDR3nt: TGTGCCAGCAGTCAGCAGGTTTTCTTT; j_gene: TRBJ1-1; abundance: .; v_gene: TRBV7-2; d_gene: .
CDR3aa: CASRGTGRLKSGYTF; CDR3nt: TGTGCCAGCCGTGGGACAGGGCGCCTCAAGAGTGGCTACACCTTC; j_gene: TRBJ1-2; abundance: few; v_gene: TRBV18; d_gene: TRBD1
CDR3aa: CASKDRGSTGELFF; CDR3nt: TGTGCCAGCAAGGACAGGGGGTCCACCGGGGAGCTGTTTTTT; j_gene: TRBJ2-2; abundance: few; v_gene: TRBV3-1/TRBV3-2; d_gene: TRBD1
CDR3aa: CASTLAGETQYF; CDR3nt: TGTGCCAGCACCTTAGCGGGAGAGACCCAGTACTTC; j_gene: TRBJ2-5; abundance: .; v_gene: TRBV6-6; d_gene: TRBD2
CDR3aa: CASSLLQGLNSPLHF; CDR3nt: TGTGCCAGCAGTTTACTCCAGGGTTTGAATTCACCCCTCCACTTT; j_gene: TRBJ1-6; abundance: .; v_gene: TRBV28; d_gene: .
CDR3aa: CASSRGTRWEDTQYF; CDR3nt: TGTGCCAGCAGTCGGGGGACTAGGTGGGAAGATACGCAGTATTTT; j_gene: TRBJ2-3; abundance: .; v_gene: TRBV6-2/TRBV6-3; d_gene: TRBD2
CDR3aa: CASSLRPGVGETQYF; CDR3nt: TGCGCCAGCAGCTTGCGGCCAGGGGTCGGGGAGACCCAGTACTTC; j_gene: TRBJ2-5; abundance: .; v_gene: TRBV5-1; d_gene: .